This TCR beta chain was retrieved from a study of cytomegalovirus exposure and HLA in healthy donors. The germline CDR1 and CDR2 sequences are SGHNT and YENEEA. Trimming pared 4 bases from V and 3 bases from J, leaving 15 bases between. The CDR3 totals 15 residues. The PCR made use of 60 Vbeta and 13 Jbeta primers. Using immunoSEQ multiplex PCR, the repertoire was profiled, and TCRdb retains in-frame clones only, with some absent. This sample carries approximately 110,000 clones, more than 65% of them seen once, and the ten largest clones take 8.2%. This sequence joins TRBV11-3 and TRBJ2-5; tentatively, D is TRBD1 (6 bases). Sample: PBMCs. This TCR came from a man in his forties in good health and CMV-seropositive. The CDR3 region has the DNA TGTGCCAGCAGCTCCCCGCGAGGGGGAGAAGAGACCCAGTACTTC. Protein product: CASSSPRGGEETQYF.